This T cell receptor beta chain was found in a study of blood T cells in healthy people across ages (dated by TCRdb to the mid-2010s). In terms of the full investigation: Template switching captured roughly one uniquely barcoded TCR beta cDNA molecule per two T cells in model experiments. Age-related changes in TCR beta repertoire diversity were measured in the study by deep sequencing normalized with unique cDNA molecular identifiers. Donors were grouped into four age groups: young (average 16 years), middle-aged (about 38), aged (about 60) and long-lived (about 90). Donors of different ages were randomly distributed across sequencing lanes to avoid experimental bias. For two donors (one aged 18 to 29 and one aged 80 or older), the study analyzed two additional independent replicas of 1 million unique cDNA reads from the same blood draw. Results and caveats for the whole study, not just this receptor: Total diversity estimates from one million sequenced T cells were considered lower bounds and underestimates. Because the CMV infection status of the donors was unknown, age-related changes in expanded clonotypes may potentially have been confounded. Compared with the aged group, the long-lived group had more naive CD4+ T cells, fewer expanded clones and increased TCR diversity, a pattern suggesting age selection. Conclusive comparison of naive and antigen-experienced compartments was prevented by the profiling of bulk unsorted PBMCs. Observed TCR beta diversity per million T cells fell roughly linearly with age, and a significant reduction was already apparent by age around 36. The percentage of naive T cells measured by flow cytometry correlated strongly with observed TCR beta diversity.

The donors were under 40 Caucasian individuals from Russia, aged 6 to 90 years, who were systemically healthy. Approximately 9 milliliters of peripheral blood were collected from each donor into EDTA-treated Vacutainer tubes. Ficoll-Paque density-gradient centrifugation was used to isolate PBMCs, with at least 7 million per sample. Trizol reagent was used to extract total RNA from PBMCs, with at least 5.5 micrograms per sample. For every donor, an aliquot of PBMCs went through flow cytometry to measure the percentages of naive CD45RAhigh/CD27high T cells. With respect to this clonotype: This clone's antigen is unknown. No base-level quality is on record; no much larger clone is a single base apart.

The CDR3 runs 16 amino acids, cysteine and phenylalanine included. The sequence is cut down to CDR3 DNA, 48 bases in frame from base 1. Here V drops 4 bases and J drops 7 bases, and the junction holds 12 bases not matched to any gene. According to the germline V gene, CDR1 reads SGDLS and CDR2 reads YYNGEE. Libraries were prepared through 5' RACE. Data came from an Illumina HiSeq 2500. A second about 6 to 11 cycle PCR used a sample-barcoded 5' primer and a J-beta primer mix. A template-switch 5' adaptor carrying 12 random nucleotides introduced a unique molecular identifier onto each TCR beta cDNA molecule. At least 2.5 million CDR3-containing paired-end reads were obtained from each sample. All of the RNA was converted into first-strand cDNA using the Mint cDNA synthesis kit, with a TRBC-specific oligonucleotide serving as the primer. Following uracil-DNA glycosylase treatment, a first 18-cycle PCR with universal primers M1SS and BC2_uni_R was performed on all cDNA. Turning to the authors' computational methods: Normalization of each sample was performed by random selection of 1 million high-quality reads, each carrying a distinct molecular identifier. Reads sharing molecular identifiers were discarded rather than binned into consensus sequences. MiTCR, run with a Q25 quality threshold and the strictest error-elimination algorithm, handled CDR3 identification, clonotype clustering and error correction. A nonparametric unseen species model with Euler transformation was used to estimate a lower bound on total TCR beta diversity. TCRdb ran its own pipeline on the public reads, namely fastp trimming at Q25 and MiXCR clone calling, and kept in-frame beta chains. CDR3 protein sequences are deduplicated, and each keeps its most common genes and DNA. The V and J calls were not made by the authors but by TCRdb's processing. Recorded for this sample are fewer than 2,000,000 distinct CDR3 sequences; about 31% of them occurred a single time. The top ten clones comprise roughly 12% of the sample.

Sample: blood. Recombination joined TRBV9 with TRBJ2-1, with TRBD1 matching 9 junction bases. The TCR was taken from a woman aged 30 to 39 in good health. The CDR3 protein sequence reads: CASSPHGTGYENEQFF. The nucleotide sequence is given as TGTGCCAGCAGCCCCCACGGGACAGGGTACGAGAATGAGCAGTTCTTC.